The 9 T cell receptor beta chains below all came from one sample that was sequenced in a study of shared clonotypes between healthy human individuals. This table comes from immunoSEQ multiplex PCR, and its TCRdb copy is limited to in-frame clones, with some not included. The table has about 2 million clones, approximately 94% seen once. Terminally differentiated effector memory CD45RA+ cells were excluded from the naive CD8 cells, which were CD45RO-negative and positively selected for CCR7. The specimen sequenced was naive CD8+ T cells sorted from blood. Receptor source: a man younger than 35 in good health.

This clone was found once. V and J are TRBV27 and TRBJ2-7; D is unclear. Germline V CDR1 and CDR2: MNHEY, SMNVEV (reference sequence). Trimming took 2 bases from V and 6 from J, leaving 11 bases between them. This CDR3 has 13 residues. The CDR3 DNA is TGTGCCAGCAGTTTAGCTTCCTGGTCCGAGCAGTACTTC. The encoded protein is CASSLASWSEQYF.

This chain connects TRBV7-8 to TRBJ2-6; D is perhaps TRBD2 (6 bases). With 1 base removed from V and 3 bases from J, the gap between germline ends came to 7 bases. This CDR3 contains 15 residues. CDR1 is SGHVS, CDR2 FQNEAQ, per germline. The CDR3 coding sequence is TGTGCCAGCAGCTTAGGGAGGGTTGGGGCCAACGTCCTGACTTTC. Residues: CASSLGRVGANVLTF.

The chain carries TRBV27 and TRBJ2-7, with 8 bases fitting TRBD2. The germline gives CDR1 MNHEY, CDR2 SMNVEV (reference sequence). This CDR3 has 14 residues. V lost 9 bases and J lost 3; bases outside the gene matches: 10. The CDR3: CASSGTGFYYEQYF. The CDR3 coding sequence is TGTGCCAGTAGCGGGACGGGGTTTTACTACGAGCAGTACTTC.

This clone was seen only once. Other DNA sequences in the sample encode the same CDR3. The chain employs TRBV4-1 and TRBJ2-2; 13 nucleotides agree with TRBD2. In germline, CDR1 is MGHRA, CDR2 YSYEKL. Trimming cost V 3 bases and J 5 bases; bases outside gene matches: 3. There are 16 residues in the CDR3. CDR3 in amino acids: CASSHPGLAGTGELFF. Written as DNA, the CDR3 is TGCGCCAGCAGCCACCCGGGACTAGCGGGGACCGGGGAGCTGTTTTTT.

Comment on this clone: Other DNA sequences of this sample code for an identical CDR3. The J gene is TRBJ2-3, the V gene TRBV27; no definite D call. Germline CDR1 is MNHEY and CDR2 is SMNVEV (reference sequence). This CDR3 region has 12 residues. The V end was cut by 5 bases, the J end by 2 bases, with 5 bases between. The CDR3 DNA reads TGTGCCAGCAGTCCAAACACAGATACGCAGTATTTT. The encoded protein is CASSPNTDTQYF.

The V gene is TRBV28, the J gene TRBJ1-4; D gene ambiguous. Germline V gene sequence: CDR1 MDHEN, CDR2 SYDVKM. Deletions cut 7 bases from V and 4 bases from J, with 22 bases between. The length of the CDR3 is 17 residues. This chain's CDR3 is CASTSPTPNSNNEKLFF. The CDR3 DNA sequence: TGTGCCAGCACCTCCCCGACACCGAACTCAAATAATGAAAAACTGTTTTTT.

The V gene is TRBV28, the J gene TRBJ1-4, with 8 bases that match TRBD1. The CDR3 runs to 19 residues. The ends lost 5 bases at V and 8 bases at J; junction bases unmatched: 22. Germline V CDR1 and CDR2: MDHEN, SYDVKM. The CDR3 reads CASSLYQGAALTETEKLFF. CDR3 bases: TGTGCCAGCAGTCTCTATCAGGGGGCTGCTCTCACCGAAACAGAAAAACTGTTTTTT.

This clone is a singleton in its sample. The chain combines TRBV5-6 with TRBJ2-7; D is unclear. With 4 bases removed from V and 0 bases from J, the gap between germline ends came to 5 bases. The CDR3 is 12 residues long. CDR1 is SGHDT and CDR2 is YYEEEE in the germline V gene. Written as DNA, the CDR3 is TGTGCCAGCAGCCAACACTCCTACGAGCAGTACTTC. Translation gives CASSQHSYEQYF.

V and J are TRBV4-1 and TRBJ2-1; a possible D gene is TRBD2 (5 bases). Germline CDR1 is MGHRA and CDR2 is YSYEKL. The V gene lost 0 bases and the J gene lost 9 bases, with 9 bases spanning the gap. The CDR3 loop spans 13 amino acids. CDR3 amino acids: CASSQDPGFEQFF. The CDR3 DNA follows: TGCGCCAGCAGCCAAGATCCGGGGTTTGAGCAGTTCTTC.